Listed below are T cell receptor beta chains from one sample, sequenced in a study of CD8 T cells in ankylosing spondylitis. From the 5' RACE reads, TCRdb called clonotypes with MiXCR, one entry per CDR3 protein. Among hundreds of thousands of distinct CDR3 sequences listed, roughly 18% were seen once. The sequencing input was blood, either unsorted or a sorted T cell fraction (not recorded which). The receptors originated from a male donor with ankylosing spondylitis. Both conserved end residues are part of each CDR3. A D gene is named only where the DNA matches it firmly. Size is omitted from some rows. Given values are once, few, many or a class for expanded clones.

.	16	TRBV5-1	TRBJ2-3	TRBD2	CASSELAGARTDTQYF	TGCGCCAGCAGCGAACTAGCGGGGGCCCGCACAGATACGCAGTATTTT
.	14	TRBV18	TRBJ1-2	.	CASSPTTITYGYTF	TGTGCCAGCTCACCTACAACTATTACCTATGGCTACACCTTC
few	14	TRBV29-1	TRBJ2-1	TRBD1	CSLRTGFSYNEQFF	TGCAGCTTACGGACAGGATTCTCCTACAATGAGCAGTTCTTC
many	13	TRBV18	TRBJ1-1	.	CASSPGLAVEAFF	TGTGCCAGCTCACCAGGGTTAGCGGTTGAAGCTTTCTTT
.	12	TRBV20-1	TRBJ1-2	.	CSATAGSYGYTF	TGCAGTGCCACCGCAGGGTCGTATGGCTACACCTTC
.	16	TRBV9	TRBJ2-3	TRBD2	CASSGGLASSTDTQYF	TGTGCCAGCAGCGGAGGACTAGCGAGCAGCACAGATACGCAGTATTTT
.	17	TRBV7-9	TRBJ2-5	.	CASSLVGAHPKQETQYF	TGTGCCAGCAGCTTAGTGGGGGCCCACCCCAAACAAGAGACCCAGTACTTC
few	16	TRBV7-3	TRBJ2-1	.	CASSFDGVNRYNEQFF	TGTGCCAGCAGCTTTGACGGAGTTAATCGCTACAATGAGCAGTTCTTC
few	15	TRBV15	TRBJ1-5	.	CATSRGGFNNQPQHF	TGTGCCACCAGCAGAGGAGGGTTCAACAATCAGCCCCAGCATTTT
.	13	TRBV30	TRBJ1-2	TRBD1	CAWSRTGLYGYTF	TGTGCCTGGAGTAGGACAGGGCTCTATGGCTACACCTTC
.	14	TRBV7-2	TRBJ2-5	.	CASSYVHGGETQYF	TGTGCCAGCAGCTACGTCCACGGTGGGGAGACCCAGTACTTC
few	12	TRBV30	TRBJ2-7	.	CAWSVTMGTPKF	TGTGCCTGGAGTGTAACAATGGGGACCCCCAAATTC
many	17	TRBV4-1	TRBJ1-2	TRBD1	CASSPTFTRQGASGYTF	TGCGCCAGCAGTCCAACTTTCACGAGGCAGGGGGCAAGTGGCTACACCTTC
few	15	TRBV13	TRBJ2-3	TRBD2	CASSQTGRVTDTQYF	TGTGCCAGCAGCCAGACCGGGAGGGTAACAGATACGCAGTATTTT
many	14	TRBV29-1	TRBJ1-1	.	CSVDMGRADTEAFF	TGCAGCGTTGATATGGGACGTGCGGACACTGAAGCTTTCTTT
few	15	TRBV11-2	TRBJ2-1	TRBD1	CASRLGQASYNEQFF	TGTGCCAGCAGATTAGGACAGGCCTCCTACAATGAGCAGTTCTTC
many	15	TRBV12-3/TRBV12-4	TRBJ1-6	TRBD1	CASSLGGTGLSPLHF	TGTGCCAGCAGTTTAGGGGGGACAGGGTTGTCACCCCTCCACTTT
few	14	TRBV6-2/TRBV6-3	TRBJ2-2	.	CATFWRGKTGELFF	TGTGCCACCTTCTGGAGGGGGAAGACCGGGGAGCTGTTTTTT
few	15	TRBV4-2	TRBJ2-7	TRBD2	CASSQDQTRGLAKYF	TGTGCCAGCAGCCAAGATCAAACCCGGGGACTAGCCAAATACTTC
.	15	TRBV3-1	TRBJ1-5	.	CASNQTGSPNQPQHF	TGTGCCAGCAACCAAACAGGGAGCCCCAATCAGCCCCAGCATTTT
.	14	TRBV12-3/TRBV12-4	TRBJ2-5	TRBD1	CASREQGHQETQYF	TGTGCCAGCAGGGAACAGGGGCACCAAGAGACCCAGTACTTC
many	14	TRBV5-1	TRBJ2-1	TRBD1	CASSSGQSYNEQFF	TGCGCCAGCAGCTCGGGACAGTCATACAATGAGCAGTTCTTC
few	16	TRBV3-1	TRBJ2-7	.	CASSQDLGLLSYEQYF	TGTGCCAGCAGCCAAGATCTGGGACTCCTGTCCTACGAGCAGTACTTC
few	14	TRBV20-1	TRBJ2-3	TRBD2	CSAVAGGSTDTQYF	TGCAGTGCGGTAGCGGGAGGGAGCACAGATACGCAGTATTTT
.	15	TRBV19	TRBJ1-1	.	CASSISVQTNTEAFF	TGTGCCAGTAGTATCTCCGTTCAGACGAACACTGAAGCTTTCTTT
many	15	TRBV12-3/TRBV12-4	TRBJ1-6	.	CASSLGGDHNSPLHF	TGTGCCAGCAGTTTAGGAGGGGACCATAATTCACCCCTCCACTTT